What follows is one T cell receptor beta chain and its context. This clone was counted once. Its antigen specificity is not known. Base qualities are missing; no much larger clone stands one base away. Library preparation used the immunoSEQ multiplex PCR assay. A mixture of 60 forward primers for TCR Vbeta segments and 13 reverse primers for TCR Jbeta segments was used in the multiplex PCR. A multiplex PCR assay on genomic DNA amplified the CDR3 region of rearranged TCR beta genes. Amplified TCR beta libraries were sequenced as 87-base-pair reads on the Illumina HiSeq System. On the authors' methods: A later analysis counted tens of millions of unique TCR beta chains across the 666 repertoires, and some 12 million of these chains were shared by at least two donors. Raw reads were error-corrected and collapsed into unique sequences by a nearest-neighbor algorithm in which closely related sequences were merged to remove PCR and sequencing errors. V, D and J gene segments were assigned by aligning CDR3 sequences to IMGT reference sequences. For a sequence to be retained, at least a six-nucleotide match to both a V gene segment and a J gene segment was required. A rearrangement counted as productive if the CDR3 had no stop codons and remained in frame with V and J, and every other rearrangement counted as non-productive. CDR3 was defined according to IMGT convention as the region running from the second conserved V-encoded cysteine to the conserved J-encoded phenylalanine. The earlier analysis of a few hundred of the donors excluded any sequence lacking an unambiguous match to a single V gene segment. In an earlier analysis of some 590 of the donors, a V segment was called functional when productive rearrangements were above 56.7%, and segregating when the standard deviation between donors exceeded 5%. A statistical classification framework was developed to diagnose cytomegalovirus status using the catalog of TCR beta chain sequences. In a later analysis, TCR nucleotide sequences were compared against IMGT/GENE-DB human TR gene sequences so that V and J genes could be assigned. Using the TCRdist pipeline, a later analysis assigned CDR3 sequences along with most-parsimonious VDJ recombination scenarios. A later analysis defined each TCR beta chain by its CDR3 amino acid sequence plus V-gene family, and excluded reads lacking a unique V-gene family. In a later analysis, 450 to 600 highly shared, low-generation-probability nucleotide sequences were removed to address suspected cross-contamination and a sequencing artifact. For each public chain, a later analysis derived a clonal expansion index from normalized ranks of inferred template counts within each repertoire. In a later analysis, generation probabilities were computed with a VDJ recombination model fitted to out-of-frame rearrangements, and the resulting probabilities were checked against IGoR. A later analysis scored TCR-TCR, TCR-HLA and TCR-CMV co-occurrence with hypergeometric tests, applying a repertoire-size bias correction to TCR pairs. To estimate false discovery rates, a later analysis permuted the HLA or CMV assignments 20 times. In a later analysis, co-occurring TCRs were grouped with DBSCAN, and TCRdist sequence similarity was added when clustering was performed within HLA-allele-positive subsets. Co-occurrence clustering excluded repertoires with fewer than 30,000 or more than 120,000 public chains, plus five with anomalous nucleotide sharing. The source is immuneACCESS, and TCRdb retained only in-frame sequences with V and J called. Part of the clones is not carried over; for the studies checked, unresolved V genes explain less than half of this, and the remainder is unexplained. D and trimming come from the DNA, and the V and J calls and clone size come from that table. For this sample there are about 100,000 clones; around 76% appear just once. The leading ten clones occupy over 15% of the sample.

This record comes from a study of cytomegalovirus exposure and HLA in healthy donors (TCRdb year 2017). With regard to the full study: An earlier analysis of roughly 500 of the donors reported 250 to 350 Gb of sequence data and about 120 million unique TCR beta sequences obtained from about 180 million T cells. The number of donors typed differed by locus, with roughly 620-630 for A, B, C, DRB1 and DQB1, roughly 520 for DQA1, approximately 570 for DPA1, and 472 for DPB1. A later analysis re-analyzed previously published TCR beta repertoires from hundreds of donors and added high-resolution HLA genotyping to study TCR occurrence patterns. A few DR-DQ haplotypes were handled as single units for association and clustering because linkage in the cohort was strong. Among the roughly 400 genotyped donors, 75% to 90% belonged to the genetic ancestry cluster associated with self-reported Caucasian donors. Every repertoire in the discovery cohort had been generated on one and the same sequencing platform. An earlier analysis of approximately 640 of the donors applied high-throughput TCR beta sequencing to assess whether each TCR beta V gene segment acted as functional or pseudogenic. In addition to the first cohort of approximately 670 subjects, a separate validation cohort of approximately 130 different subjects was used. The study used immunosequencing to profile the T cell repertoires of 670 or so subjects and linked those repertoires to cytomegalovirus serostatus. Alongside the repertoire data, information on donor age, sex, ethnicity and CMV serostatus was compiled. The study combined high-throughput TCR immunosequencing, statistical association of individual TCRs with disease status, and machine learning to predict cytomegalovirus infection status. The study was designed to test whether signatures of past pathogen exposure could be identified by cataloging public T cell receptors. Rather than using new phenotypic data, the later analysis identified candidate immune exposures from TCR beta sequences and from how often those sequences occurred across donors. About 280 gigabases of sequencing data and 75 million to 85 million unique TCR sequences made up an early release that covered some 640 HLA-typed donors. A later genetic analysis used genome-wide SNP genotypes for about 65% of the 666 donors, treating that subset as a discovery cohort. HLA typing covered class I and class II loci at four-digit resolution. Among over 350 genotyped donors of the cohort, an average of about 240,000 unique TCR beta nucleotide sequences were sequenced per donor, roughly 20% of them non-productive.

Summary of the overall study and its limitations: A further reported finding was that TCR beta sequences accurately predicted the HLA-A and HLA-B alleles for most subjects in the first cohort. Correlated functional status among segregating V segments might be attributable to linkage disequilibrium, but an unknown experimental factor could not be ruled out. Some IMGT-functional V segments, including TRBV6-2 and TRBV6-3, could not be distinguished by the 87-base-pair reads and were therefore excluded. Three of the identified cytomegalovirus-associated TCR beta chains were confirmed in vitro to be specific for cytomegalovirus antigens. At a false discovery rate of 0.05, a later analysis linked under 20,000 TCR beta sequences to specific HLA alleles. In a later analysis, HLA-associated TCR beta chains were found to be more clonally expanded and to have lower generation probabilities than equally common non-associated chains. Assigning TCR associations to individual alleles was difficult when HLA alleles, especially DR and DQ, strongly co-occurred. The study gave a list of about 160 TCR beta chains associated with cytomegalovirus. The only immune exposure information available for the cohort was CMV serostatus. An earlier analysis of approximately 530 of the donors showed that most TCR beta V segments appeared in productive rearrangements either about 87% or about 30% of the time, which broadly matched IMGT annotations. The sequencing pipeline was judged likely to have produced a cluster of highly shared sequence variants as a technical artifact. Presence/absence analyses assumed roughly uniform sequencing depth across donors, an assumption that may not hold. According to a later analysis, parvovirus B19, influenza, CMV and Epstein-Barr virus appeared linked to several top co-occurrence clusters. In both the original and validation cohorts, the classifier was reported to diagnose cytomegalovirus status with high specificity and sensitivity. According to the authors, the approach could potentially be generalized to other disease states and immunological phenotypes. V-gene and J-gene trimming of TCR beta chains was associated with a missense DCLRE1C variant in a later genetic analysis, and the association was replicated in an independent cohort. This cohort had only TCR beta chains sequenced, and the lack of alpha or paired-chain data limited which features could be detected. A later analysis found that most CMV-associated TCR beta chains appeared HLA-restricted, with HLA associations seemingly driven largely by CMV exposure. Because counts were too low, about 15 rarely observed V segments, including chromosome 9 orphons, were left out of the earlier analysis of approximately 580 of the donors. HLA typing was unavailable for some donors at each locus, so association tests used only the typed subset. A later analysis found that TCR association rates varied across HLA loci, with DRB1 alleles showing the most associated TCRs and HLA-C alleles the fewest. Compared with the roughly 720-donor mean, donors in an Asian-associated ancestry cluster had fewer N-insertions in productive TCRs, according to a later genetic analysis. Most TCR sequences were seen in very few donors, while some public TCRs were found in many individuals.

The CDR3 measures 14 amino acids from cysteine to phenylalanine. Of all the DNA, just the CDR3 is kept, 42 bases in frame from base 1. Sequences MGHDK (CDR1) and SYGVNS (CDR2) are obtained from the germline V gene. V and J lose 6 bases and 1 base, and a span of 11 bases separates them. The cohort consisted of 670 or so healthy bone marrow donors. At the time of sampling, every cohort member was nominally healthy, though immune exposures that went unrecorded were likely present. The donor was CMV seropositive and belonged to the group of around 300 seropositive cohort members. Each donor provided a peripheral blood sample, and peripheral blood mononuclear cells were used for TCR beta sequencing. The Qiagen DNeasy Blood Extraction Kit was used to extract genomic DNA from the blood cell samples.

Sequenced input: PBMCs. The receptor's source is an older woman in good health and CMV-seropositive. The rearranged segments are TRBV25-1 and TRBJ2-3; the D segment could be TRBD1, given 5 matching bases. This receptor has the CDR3 CASRRGARTDTQYF. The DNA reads TGTGCCAGCAGACGTGGGGCGCGCACAGATACGCAGTATTTT.